The clone carrying this TCR beta chain is a singleton in its sample. Germline V gives CDR1 KGHDR, CDR2 SFDVKD. The germline V and J ends were trimmed by 0 bases and 0 bases, with 9 bases remaining between them. This CDR3 is 16 amino acids long. This sample stems from a study of blood T cell repertoires in COVID-19. In the original workflow: Reference gene primer amplification gave estimated nucleated cell counts. Measured with immunoSEQ multiplex PCR; TCRdb has only the in-frame clones, and not every one. D and trimming were read from the DNA, whereas the V and J calls and clone size are those reported in that table. Here the sample spans roughly 70,000 clones, about 80% being singletons.

V usage is TRBV24-1 and J usage is TRBJ2-3; perhaps TRBD1 as D (5 bases). Sequences were obtained from peripheral blood. This receptor was taken from a human donor in a cohort sampled during active COVID-19. As DNA, the CDR3 is TGTGCCACCAGTGATTTGGCTGGGGCTAGCACAGATACGCAGTATTTT. It specifies CATSDLAGASTDTQYF.